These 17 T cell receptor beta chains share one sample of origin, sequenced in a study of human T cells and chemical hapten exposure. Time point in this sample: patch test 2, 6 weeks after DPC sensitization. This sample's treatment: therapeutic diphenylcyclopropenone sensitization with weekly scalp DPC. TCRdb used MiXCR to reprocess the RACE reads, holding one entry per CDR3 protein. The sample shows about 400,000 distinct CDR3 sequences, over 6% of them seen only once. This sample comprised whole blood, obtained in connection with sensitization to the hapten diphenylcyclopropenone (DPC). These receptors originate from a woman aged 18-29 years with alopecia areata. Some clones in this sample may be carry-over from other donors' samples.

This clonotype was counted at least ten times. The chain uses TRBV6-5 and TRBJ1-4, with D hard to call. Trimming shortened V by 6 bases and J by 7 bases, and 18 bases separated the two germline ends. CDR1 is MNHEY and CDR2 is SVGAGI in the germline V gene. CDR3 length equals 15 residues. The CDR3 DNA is TGTGCCAGCAGCCCACGGACCGTCAACAGTGAAAAACTGTTTTTT. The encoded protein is CASSPRTVNSEKLFF.

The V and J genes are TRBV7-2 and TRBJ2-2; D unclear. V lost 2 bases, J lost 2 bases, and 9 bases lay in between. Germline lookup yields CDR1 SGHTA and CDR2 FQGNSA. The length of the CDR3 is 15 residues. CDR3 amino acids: CASSLYEPNTGELFF. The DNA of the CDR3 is TGTGCCAGCAGCTTATACGAGCCAAACACCGGGGAGCTGTTTTTT.

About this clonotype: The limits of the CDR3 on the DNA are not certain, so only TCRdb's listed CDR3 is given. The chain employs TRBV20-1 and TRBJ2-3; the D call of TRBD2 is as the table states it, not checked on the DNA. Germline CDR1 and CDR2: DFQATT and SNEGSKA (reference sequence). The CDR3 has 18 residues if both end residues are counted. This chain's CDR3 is CSARLGLAVGPGTDTQYF.

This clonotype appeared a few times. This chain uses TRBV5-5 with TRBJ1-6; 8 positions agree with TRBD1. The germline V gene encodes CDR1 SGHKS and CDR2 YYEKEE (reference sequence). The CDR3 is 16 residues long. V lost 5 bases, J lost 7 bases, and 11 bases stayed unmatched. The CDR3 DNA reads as TGTGCCAGCAGTCCCTGGTGGGGACAGGTGAATTCACCCCTCCACTTT. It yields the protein CASSPWWGQVNSPLHF.

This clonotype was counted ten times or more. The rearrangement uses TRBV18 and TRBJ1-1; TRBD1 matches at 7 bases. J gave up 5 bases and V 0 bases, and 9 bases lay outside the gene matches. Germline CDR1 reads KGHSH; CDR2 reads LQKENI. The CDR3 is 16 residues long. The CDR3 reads CASSPPSTPGGTEAFF. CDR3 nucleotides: TGTGCCAGCTCACCACCGAGCACCCCAGGGGGGACTGAAGCTTTCTTT.

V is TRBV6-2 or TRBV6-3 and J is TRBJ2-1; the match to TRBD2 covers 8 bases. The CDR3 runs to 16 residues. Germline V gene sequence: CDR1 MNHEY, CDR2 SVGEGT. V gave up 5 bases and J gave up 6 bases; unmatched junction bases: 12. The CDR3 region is CASSPREGLGGNEQFF. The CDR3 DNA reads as TGTGCCAGCAGTCCCCGGGAGGGACTAGGGGGCAATGAGCAGTTCTTC.

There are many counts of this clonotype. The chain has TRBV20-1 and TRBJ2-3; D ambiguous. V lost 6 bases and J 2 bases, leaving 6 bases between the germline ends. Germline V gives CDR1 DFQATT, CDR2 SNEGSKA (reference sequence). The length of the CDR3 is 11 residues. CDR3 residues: CSARSTDTQYF. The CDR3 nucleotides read TGCAGTGCCCGCTCCACAGATACGCAGTATTTT.

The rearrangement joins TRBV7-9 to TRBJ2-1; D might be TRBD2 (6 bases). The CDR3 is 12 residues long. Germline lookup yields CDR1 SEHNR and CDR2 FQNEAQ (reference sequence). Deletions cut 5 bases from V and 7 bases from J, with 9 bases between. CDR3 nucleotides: TGTGCCAGCAGCCGCGCGGGAAATGAGCAGTTCTTC. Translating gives CASSRAGNEQFF.

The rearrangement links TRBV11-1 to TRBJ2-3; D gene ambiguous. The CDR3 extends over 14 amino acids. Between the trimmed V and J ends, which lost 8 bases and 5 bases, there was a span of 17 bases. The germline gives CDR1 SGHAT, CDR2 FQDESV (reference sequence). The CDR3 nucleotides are TGTGCCAGCTTCTCCCAGGATGGGGAAGATACGCAGTATTTT. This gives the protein CASFSQDGEDTQYF.

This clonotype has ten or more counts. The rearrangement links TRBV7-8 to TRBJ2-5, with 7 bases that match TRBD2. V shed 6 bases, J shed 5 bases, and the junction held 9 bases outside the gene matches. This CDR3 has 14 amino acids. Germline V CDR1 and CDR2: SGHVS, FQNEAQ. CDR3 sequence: CASSLLGGGETQYF. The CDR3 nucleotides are TGTGCCAGCAGTCTACTGGGGGGAGGGGAGACCCAGTACTTC.

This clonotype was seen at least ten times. The CDR3 sequence is CASSHGGEWTEAFF. In nucleotides, the CDR3 is TGTGCCAGCAGTCACGGCGGGGAATGGACTGAAGCTTTCTTT. V is TRBV28 and J is TRBJ1-1, with no clear D. This CDR3 comprises 14 residues. Trimming left V 5 bases short and J 5 bases short, with 15 bases between. Per the germline V gene, CDR1 is MDHEN and CDR2 is SYDVKM.

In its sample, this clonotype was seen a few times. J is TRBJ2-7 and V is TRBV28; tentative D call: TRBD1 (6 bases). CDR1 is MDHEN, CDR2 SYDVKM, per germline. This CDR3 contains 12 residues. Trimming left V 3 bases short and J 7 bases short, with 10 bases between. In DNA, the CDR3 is TGTGCCAGCAGTTTTCAGGGGTCGGAGCAGTACTTC. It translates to CASSFQGSEQYF.

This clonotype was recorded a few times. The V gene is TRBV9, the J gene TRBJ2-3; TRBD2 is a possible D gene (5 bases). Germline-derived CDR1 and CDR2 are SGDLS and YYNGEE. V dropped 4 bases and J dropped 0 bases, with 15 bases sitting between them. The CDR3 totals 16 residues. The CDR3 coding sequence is TGTGCCAGCAGCCTCGGTGGAGGTTCTAGCACAGATACGCAGTATTTT. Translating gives CASSLGGGSSTDTQYF.

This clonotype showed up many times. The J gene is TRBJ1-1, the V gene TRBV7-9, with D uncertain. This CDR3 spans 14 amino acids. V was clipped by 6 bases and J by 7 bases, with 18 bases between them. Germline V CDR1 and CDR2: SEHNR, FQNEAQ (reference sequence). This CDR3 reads CASRDSSAYREAFF. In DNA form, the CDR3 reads TGTGCCAGCAGGGACTCCTCTGCTTACCGTGAAGCTTTCTTT.

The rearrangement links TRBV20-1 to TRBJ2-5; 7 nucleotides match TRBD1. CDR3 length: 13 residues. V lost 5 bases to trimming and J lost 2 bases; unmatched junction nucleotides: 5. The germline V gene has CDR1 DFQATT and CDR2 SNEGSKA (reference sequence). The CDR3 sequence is CSAGSRGQETQYF. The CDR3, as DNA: TGCAGTGCTGGAAGCAGGGGGCAAGAGACCCAGTACTTC.

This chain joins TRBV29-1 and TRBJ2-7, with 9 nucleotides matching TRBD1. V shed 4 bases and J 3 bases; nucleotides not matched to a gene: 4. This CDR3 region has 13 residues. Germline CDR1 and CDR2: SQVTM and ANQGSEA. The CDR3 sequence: CSVVGQGIYEQYF. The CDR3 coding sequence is TGCAGCGTTGTCGGACAGGGGATCTACGAGCAGTACTTC.

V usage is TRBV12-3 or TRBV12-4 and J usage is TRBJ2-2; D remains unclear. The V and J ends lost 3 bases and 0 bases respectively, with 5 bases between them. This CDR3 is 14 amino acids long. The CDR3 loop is CASSFSPNTGELFF. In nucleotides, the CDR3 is TGTGCCAGCAGTTTTTCACCGAACACCGGGGAGCTGTTTTTT.